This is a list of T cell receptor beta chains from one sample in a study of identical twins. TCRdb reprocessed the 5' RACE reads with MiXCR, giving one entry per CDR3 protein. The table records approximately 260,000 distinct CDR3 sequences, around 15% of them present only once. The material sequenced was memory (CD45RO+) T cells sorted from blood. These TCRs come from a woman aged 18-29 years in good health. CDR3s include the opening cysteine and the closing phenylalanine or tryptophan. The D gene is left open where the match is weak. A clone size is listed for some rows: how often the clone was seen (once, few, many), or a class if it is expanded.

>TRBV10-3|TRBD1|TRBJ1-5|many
TGTGCCATCAGTGAGTCGACAGGGGGCAGGGATCAGCCCCAGCATTTT
CAISESTGGRDQPQHF
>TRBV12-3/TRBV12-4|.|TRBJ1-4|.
TGTGCCAGCAGTTTAGAGGCTTATAATGAAAAACTGTTTTTT
CASSLEAYNEKLFF
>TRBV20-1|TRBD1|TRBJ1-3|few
TGCAGTGCCCGGTGGGACAGAAGAAACACCATATATTTT
CSARWDRRNTIYF
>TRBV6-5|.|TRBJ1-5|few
TGTGCCAGCAGTTACTCGGGGGGAGGAAAGCCCCAGCATTTT
CASSYSGGGKPQHF
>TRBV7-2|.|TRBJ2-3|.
TGTGCCAGCAGCTTAGGTTTTGGAGATACGCAGTATTTT
CASSLGFGDTQYF
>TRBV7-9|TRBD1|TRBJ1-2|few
TGTGCCAGCAGCTTTGCGGGGACAGCTTTACCAATCTTC
CASSFAGTALPIF
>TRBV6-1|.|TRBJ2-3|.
TGTGCCAGCAGTGAAGCTAGGGGCTGGAACACAGATACGCAGTATTTT
CASSEARGWNTDTQYF
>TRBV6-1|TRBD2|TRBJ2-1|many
TGTGCCAGCACCCCAATGGGAGGGAAAATTTACAATGAGCAGTTCTTC
CASTPMGGKIYNEQFF
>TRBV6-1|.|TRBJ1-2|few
TGTGCCAGCAGTGAAGCACAGGGCCGTTATGGCTACACCTTC
CASSEAQGRYGYTF
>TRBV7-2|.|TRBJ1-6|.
TGTGCCAGCAGCTTCTCTACCCCAAATTCACCCCTCCACTTT
CASSFSTPNSPLHF
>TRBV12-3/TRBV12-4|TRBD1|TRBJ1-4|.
TGTGCCAGCAGGACTCAACAGGGGTTTAATGAAAAACTGTTTTTT
CASRTQQGFNEKLFF
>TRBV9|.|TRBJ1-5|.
TGTGCCAGCAGCGTAGGGGGGATGGGCAATCAGCCCCAGCATTTT
CASSVGGMGNQPQHF
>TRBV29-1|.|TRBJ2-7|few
TGCAGCGTATCTTCAGTATACTACGAGCAGTACTTC
CSVSSVYYEQYF
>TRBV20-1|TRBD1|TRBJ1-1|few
TGCAGTGCCGATGACAGGGGAGACACTGAAGCTTTCTTT
CSADDRGDTEAFF
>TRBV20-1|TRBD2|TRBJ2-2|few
TGCAGTGCTAGACCGCGGGGGGGTGGCACCGGGGAGCTGTTTTTT
CSARPRGGGTGELFF